The clone carrying this T cell receptor (beta chain) has a count of ten or more. This entry belongs to a study of blood T cells in healthy people across ages. Primers used in a second PCR of about 6 to 11 cycles were a sample-barcoded 5' primer and a J-beta primer mix. TCRdb independently ran MiXCR on the 5' RACE reads; one entry per CDR3 protein. Of about 1.4 million distinct CDR3 sequences in the sample, around 55% are singletons; the top ten hold under 8.5%. Staff drew about 10 milliliters of peripheral blood from each donor. The source of this sequence is a young man in good health. Source material: blood.

The CDR3 nucleotides are TGTGCCACCAGCAGACTCAATCGGACACGCTACAATGAGCAGTTCTTC. Protein product: CATSRLNRTRYNEQFF. The rearrangement joins TRBV15 to TRBJ2-1; a possible D gene is TRBD1 (5 bases). Trimming stripped 2 bases from V and 3 bases from J, with 14 bases between. In germline, CDR1 is LNHNV, CDR2 YYDKDF (reference sequence). The CDR3 spans 16 residues. Complete variable domain (other parts from reference TRBV15 and TRBJ2-1): DAMVIQNPRYQVTQFGKPVTLSCSQTLNHNVMYWYQQKSSQAPKLLFHYYDKDFNNEADTPDNFQSRRPNTSFCFLDIRSPGLGDTAMYLCATSRLNRTRYNEQFFGPGTRLTVL.